This T cell receptor beta chain is drawn from a study of blood T cell repertoires in COVID-19. Study summary: T cells, B-cell-depleted T cells, or PBMCs supplied cDNA or gDNA.

Per germline, CDR1 ENHRY and CDR2 SYGVKD. V was pared by 8 bases and J by 4 bases, with 11 bases of the junction left unmatched. The CDR3 is made up of 16 amino acids. Clinical history reported by participants formed the basis on which cohorts were assigned. Source study methods: Counts of nucleated cells, estimated from reference gene primer amplification, were obtained. Clones were sequenced by immunoSEQ multiplex PCR, and TCRdb holds only the in-frame ones, with some missing. V, J and clone size are those of that table, while D and trimming were read from the DNA. This sample has 250,000 or so clones, with 85% to 90% found just once.

The sequenced sample was PBMCs or T cells enriched from blood (not recorded which). This sequence was found in a woman younger than 45 with acute COVID-19. This sequence joins TRBV10-3 and TRBJ2-2; 9 positions agree with TRBD2. In DNA form, the CDR3 reads TGTGCCATCGGCAACGGGCTAGCGGGATTCACCGGGGAGCTGTTTTTT. Translating it yields CAIGNGLAGFTGELFF.